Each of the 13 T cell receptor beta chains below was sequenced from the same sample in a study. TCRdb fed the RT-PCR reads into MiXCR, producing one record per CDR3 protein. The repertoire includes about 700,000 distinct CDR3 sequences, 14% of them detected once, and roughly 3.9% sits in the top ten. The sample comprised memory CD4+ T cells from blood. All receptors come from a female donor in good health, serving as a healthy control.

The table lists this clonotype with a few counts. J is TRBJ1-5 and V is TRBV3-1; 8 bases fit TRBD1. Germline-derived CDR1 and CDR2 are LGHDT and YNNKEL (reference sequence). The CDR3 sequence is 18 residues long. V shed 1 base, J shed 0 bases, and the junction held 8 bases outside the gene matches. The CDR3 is CASSQGNGQGYSNQPQHF. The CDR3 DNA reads TGTGCCAGCAGCCAAGGGAACGGACAGGGTTATAGCAATCAGCCCCAGCATTTT.

The CDR3 reads CASSQRTGTSGANTGELFF. CDR3 DNA sequence: TGCGCCAGCAGCCAGCGTACCGGGACTAGCGGCGCGAACACCGGGGAGCTGTTTTTT. The chain joins TRBV4-3 to TRBJ2-2; 11 positions agree with TRBD2. This CDR3 comprises 19 residues. Trimming at V came to 3 bases and at J to 0 bases, leaving 9 bases not matched to a gene. Germline lookup yields CDR1 LGHNA and CDR2 YSLEER.

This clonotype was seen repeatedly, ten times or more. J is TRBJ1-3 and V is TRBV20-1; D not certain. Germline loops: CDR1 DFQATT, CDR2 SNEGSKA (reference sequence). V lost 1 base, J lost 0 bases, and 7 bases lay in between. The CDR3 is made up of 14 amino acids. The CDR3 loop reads CSARVGSSGNTIYF. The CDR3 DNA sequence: TGCAGTGCTAGAGTAGGCAGCTCTGGAAACACCATATATTTT.

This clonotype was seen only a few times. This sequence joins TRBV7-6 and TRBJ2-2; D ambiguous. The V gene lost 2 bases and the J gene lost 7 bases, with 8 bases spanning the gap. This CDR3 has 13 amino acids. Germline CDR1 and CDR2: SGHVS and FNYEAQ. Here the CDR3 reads CASSLLTIGELFF. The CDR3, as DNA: TGTGCCAGCAGCTTACTTACGATCGGGGAGCTGTTTTTT. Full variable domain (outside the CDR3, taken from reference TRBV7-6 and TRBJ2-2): GAGVSQSPRYKVTKRGQDVALRCDPISGHVSLYWYRQALGQGPEFLTYFNYEAQQDKSGLPNDRFSAERPEGSISTLTIQRTEQRDSAMYRCASSLLTIGELFFGEGSRLTVL.

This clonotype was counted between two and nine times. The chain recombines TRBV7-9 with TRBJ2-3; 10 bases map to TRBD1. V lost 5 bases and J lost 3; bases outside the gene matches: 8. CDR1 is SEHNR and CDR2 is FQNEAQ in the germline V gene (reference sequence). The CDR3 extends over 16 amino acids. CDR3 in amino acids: CASSPGDRGRTDTQYF. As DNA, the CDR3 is TGTGCCAGCAGCCCAGGGGACAGGGGAAGGACAGATACGCAGTATTTT.

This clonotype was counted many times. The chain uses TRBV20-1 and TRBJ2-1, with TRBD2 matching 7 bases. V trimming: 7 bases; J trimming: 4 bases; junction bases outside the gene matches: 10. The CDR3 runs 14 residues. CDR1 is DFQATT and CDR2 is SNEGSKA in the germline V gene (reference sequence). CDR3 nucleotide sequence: TGCAGTGTCCAAGCCCAGCGGGGTTACAATGAGCAGTTCTTC. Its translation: CSVQAQRGYNEQFF.

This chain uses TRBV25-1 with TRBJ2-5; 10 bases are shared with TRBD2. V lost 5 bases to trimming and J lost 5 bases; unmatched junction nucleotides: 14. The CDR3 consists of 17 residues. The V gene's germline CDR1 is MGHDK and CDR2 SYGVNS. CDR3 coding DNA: TGTGCCAGCAGTCCCCGTCCCAGCGGGAGGGGATGGGAGACCCAGTACTTC. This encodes CASSPRPSGRGWETQYF.

CDR3 loop: CASSPSDSEAFF. The CDR3, as DNA: TGTGCCAGCAGCCCGTCTGACAGTGAAGCTTTCTTT. This chain uses TRBV4-2 with TRBJ1-1; D is possibly TRBD1 (5 bases). V lost 4 bases to trimming and J lost 7 bases, with 10 bases between them. The CDR3 has 12 residues. CDR1 and CDR2 (germline): LGHNA, YNFKEQ.

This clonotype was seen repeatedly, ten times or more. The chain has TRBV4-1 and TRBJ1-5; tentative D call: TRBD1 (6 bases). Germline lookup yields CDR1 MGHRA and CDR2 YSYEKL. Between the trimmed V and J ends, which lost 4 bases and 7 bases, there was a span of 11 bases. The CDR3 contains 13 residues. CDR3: CASSPPGDQPQHF. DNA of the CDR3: TGCGCCAGCAGCCCCCCAGGGGACCAGCCCCAGCATTTT.

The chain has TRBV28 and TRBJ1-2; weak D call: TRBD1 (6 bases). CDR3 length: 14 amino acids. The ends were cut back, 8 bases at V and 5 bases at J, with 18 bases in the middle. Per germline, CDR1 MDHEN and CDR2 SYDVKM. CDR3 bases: TGTGCCAGCCGGGGATCCGGGACAACTTATGGCTACACCTTC. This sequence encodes CASRGSGTTYGYTF.

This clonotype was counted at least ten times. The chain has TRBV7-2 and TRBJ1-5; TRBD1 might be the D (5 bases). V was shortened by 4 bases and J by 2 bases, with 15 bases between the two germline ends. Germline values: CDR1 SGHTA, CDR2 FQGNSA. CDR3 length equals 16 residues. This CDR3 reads CASSSGWDGGNQPQHF. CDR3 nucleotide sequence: TGTGCCAGCAGCTCTGGGTGGGACGGTGGCAATCAGCCCCAGCATTTT.

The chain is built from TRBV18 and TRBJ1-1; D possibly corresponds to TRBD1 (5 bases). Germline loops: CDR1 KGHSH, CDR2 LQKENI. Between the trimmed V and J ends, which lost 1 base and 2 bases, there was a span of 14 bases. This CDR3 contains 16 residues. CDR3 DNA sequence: TGTGCCAGCTCACCACGGGGCGTCGGGGGTAACACTGAAGCTTTCTTT. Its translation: CASSPRGVGGNTEAFF.

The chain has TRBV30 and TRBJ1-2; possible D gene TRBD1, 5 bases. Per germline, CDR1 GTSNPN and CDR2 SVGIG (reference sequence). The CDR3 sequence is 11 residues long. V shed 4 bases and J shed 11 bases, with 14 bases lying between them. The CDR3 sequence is CAWTPRERYTF. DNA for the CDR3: TGTGCCTGGACCCCCAGGGAGAGATACACCTTC.